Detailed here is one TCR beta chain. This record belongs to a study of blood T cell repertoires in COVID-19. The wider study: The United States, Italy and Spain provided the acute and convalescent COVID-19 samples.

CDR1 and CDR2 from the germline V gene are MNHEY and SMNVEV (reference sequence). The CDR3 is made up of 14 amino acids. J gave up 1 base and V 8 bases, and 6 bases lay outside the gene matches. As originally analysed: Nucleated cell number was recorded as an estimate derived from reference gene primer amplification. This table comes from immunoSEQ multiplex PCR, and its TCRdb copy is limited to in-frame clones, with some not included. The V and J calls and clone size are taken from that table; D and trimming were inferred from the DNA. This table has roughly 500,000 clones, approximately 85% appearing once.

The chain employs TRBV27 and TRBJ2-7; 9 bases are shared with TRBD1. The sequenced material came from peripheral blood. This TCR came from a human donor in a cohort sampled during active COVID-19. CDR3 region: CASRGDRVSYEQYF. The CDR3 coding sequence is TGTGCCAGCCGTGGGGACAGGGTATCCTACGAGCAGTACTTC.